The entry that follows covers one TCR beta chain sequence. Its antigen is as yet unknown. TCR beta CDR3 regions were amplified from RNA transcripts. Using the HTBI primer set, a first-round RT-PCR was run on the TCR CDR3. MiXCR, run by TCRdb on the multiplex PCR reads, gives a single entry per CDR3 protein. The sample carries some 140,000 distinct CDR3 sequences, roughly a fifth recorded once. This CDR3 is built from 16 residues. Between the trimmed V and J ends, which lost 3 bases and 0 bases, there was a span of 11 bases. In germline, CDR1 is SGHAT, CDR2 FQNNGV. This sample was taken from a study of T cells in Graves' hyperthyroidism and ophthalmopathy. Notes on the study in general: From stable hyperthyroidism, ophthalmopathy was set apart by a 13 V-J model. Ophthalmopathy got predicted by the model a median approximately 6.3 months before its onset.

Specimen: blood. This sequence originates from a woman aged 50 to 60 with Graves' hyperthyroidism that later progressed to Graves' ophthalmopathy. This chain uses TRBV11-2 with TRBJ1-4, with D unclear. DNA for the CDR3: TGTGCCAGCAGCTTGGTCCCGCAGGCAACTAATGAAAAACTGTTTTTT. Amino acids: CASSLVPQATNEKLFF.